The T cell receptor (beta chain) under discussion was sequenced for a study of T cell repertoires in cytomegalovirus infection. Overall study: From public TCR beta signatures came an indication of both CMV infection and matching HLA type.

TCRdb itself ran the reads through MiXCR, one entry per CDR3 protein. The table includes 300,000 or so distinct CDR3 sequences, more than 20% detected once. This clonotype occurred many times. Its antigen is undetermined. Germline V gives CDR1 SGHTA, CDR2 FQGNSA. Trimming took off 5 bases at V and 1 base at J, with 8 bases between the two ends. The length of the CDR3 is 13 residues. The rearrangement links TRBV7-2 to TRBJ1-1; D call uncertain. The sequenced sample was cultured PBMCs, obtained from culture after CMV antigen stimulation. This receptor was taken from a human donor in good health (CMV status not recorded). Some clones in this sample may be carry-over from other donors' samples. As DNA, the CDR3 is TGTGCCAGCAGCCCTGCTTGGAACACTGAAGCTTTCTTT. Its protein is CASSPAWNTEAFF.